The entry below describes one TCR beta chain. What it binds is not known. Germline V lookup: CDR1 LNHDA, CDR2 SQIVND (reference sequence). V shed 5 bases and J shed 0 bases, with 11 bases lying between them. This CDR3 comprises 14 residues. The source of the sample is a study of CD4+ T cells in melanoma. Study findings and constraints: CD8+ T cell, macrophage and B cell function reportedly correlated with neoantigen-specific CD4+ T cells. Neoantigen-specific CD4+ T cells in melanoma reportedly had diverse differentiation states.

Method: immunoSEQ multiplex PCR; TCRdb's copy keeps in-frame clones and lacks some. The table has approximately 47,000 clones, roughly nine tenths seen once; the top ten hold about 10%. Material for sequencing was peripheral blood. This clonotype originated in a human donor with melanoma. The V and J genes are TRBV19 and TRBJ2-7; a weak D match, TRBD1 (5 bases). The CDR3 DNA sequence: TGTGCCAGTAGTCACGGGCAGGGCTCCTACGAGCAGTACTTC. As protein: CASSHGQGSYEQYF.